The entry that follows covers one T cell receptor beta chain sequence. Its antigen is undetermined. These data originate in a study of cytomegalovirus exposure and HLA in healthy donors. Study observations and caveats: For most subjects, TCR beta sequences were reported to predict HLA-A and HLA-B alleles with accuracy. A later analysis found TCR association rates differed by HLA locus, highest for DRB1 and lowest for HLA-C. The authors listed 164 TCR beta chains as cytomegalovirus-associated. As immune exposure information, only CMV serostatus was available.

The PCR ran on 60 Vbeta and 13 Jbeta primers. Sequencing used immunoSEQ multiplex PCR; TCRdb keeps in-frame clones, though not all of them. This table has 80,000 to 95,000 clones, 63% appearing once. CDR1 is KGHSH, CDR2 LQKENI, per germline. CDR3 length equals 15 residues. Trimming removed 4 bases from V and 1 base from J; junction bases left unmatched: 6. The rearrangement uses TRBV18 and TRBJ1-1; TRBD1 matches 7 bases. The sample taken for sequencing was PBMCs. The receptor's source is a woman under 40 in good health and CMV-seronegative. CDR3 DNA: TGTGCCAGCTCACTCCTAGGACAGGAGAACACTGAAGCTTTCTTT. Its translation: CASSLLGQENTEAFF.